Listed below are T cell receptor beta chains from one sample, sequenced in a study of cytomegalovirus exposure and HLA in healthy donors. Assay: immunoSEQ multiplex PCR; the TCRdb copy retains only in-frame clones and omits some. This table has 85,000 to 100,000 clones, more than 75% appearing once. The sequenced material came from PBMCs. The receptors shown here come from a human donor in good health. CDR3s include the opening cysteine and the closing phenylalanine or tryptophan. The D gene is left open where the match is weak. Clone size appears in some rows only: once, few, many, or a class for an expanded clone.

v_call | clone_size | d_call | cdr3_aa
TRBV27 | . | TRBD2 | CASSTSGRSYNEQFF
TRBV27 | . | . | CASSFGGSGHTGELFF
TRBV10-2 | once | . | CASSEWAGLGNQPQHF
TRBV2 | . | . | CASTGDQGMDQPQHF
TRBV15 | . | . | CATTEGEWDTEAFF
TRBV5-6 | . | . | CASSQLGQTNTEAFF
TRBV5-4 | . | . | CASSVPGNTGELFF
TRBV9 | . | TRBD1 | CASSVLTGGEAFF
TRBV27 | . | TRBD1 | CASSYAGTGGTRTLHF
TRBV6-5 | . | . | CASSRKNKNYGYTF
TRBV6-1 | . | TRBD1 | CASSRQGYYEQYF
TRBV6-1 | once | TRBD2 | CASSSGGREQFF
TRBV2 | . | . | CASSEPGANTEAFF
TRBV25-1 | once | TRBD2 | CASSELGLAGGGTDTQYF
TRBV6-5 | . | . | CASSQGNEQYF
TRBV10-3 | . | . | CAISEAGTDRQYF
TRBV7-9 | . | . | CASSFNRQETQYF
TRBV5-6 | . | . | CASTRGRRNTEAFF
TRBV5-4 | many | . | CASKGEGPGYEQFF
TRBV5-1 | . | . | CASSGRGGDTEAFF
TRBV7-2 | . | . | CASSLRGGTEAFF
TRBV9 | . | . | CASSVGAGGGLNEQYF
TRBV19 | . | TRBD1 | CASSIPGQGVYGYTF
TRBV19 | . | TRBD1 | CASSQRIPGGSYEQYF
TRBV7-2 | few | . | CASSLTRGSYNEQFF
TRBV9 | . | TRBD1 | CASSPLTSRDRFHGELFF
TRBV6-5 | . | TRBD1 | CASSQGARTRYEQYF
TRBV10-3 | . | . | CAISGGRNEKLFF